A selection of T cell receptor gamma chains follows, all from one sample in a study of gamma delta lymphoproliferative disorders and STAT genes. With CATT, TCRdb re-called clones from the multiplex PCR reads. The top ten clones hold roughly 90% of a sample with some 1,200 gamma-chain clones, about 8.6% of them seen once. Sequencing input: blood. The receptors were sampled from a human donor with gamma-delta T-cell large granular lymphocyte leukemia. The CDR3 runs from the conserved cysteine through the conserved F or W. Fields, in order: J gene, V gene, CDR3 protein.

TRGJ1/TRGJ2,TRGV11,CACWTYYYKKLF
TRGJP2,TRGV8,CATRQSSDWIKTF
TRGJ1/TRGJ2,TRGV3,CATWDSWGFYYKKLF
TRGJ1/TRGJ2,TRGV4,CATWPHKKLF
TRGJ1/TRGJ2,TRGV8,CATWARKKLF
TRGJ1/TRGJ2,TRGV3,CATWDRPKKLF
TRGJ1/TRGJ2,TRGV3,CATWDRPGSNYYKKLF
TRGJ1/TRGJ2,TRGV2,CATWDGPFIFYKKLF
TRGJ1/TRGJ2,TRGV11,CACWIRHAPREYYYKKLF
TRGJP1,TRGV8,CANRGTGWFKIF
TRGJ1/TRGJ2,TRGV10,CAAWPYYKKLF
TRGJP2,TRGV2,CATWDGLTGSDWIKTF
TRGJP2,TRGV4,CATWDPRRNGIKTF
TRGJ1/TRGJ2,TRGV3,CATWDRQYKKLF
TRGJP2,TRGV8,CATWDGARDWIKTF
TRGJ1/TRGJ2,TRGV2,CATWDGPWKLF
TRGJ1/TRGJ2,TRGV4,CATWDGRLCDYYKKLF
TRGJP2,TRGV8,CATFGIKTF
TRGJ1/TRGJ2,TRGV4,CATWDGPSGRNYYKKLF
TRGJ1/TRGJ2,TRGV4,CATWDGPQTHKKLF
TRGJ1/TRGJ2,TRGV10,CAAWDGGDYYKKLF
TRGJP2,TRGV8,CATWVRSSDWIKTF
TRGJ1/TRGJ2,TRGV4,CATWERDLF
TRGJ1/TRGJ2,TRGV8,CATWSKKLF
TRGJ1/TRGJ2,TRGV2,CATWDGRFYYKKLF
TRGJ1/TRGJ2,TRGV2,CATWDGDYYKKLF
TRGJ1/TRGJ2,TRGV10,CAAWDHKKLF
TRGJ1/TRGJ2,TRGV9,CALWEVKGERKLF
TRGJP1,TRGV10,CAAWDFATGWFKIF
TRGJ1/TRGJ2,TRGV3,CATWDRRGYYKKLF
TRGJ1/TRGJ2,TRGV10,CAAREFSVPPYYKKLF
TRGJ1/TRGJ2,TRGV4,CATWDGLGYYKKLF
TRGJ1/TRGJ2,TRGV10,CAAWDEHLNYYKKLF
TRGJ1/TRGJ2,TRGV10,CAAWDYASPDNYYKKLF
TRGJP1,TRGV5,CATWDRPRSTGWFKIF
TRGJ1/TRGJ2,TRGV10,CAAWESRTLYYKKLF
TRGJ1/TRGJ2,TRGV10,CAAWAPYYKKLF
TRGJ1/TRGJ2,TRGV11,CTTVPPYKKLF
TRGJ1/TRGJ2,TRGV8,CATWGPYYKKLF
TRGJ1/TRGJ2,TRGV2,CATWAINYYKKLF
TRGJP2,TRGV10,CAAWDYRPGYFGRGGDWIKTF
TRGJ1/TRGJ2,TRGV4,CATWDVYYKKLF
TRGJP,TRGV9,CALWAELGKKIKVF
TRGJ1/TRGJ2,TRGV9,CALWEVQGKKLF
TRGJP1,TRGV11,CTTVLPLTTGWFKIF
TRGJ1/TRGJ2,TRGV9,CALWVPNYYKKLF
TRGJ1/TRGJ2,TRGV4,CATWDVHLGYKKLF
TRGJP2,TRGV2,CATWRESSDWIKTF
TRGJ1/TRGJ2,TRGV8,CATWDRRLYYKKLF
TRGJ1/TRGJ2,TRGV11,CACWIRHENYYKKLF
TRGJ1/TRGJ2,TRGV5,CATWDGNYYKKLF
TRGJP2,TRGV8,CATWDDVSSDWIKTF
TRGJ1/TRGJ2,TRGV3,CATWDTGSGKKLF
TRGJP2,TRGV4,CATWDGPGSDWIKTF
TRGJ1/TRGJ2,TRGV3,CATWDRPNYYKKLF